This T cell receptor beta chain was captured in a study of blood T cell repertoires in COVID-19. Overall study context: Sources were T cells, B-cell-depleted T cells, or PBMCs; the material itself was cDNA or gDNA.

This clone appeared a single time. Per the original methods: Researchers report that nucleated cell counts were estimated from reference gene primer amplification. This table comes from immunoSEQ multiplex PCR, and its TCRdb copy is limited to in-frame clones, with some not included. V, J and clone size were drawn from that table, and D and trimming were deduced from the DNA. The top ten clones hold less than 3% of a sample with fewer than 250,000 clones, approximately 82% of them seen once. The CDR3 contains 13 residues. Trimming took 8 bases from V and 6 from J, leaving 13 bases between them. The germline V gene encodes CDR1 MNHEY and CDR2 SMNVEV (reference sequence).

The sequencing input was peripheral blood. The TCR comes from a man aged 50 to 59 with active or convalescent COVID-19. The V call is TRBV27, the J call TRBJ1-4, with D possibly TRBD1 on 5 matching bases. The CDR3 here is CASSREGYEKLFF. As DNA, the CDR3 is TGTGCCAGCTCCCGGGAGGGGTATGAAAAACTGTTTTTT.